These 22 T cell receptor beta chains were sequenced from one sample in a study of cytomegalovirus exposure and HLA in healthy donors. The study ran its PCR with 60 Vbeta and 13 Jbeta primers. The table came from immunoSEQ multiplex PCR; TCRdb's copy has only in-frame clones and leaves some out. Here the sample spans under 200,000 clones, 55% to 70% being singletons. Sequencing input: PBMCs. The receptors here all came from a woman aged 40-49 years in good health and CMV-seropositive.

This clone has a handful of counts. CDR3 protein: CASSRGLAGTNTGELFF. DNA for the CDR3: TGTGCCAGCAGCAGAGGACTAGCGGGAACGAACACCGGGGAGCTGTTTTTT. The chain employs TRBV7-2 and TRBJ2-2; 12 bases are a match to TRBD2. Germline assignment: CDR1 SGHTA and CDR2 FQGNSA. Germline trimming cut 5 bases from V and 0 bases from J; bases unmatched to any gene: 4. The CDR3 consists of 17 residues.

This clone was recorded once. One end of the junction does not line up with germline, which may come from a read error. The chain combines TRBV7-9 with TRBJ1-1; maybe TRBD1 (5 bases). The CDR3 is made up of 14 amino acids. In germline, CDR1 is SEHNR, CDR2 FQNEAQ (reference sequence). The CDR3 nucleotides read TGTTCCAGCAGCTTAGCAGGGCAGGGCACTGAAGCTTTCTTT. Translation gives CSSSLAGQGTEAFF.

This sequence joins TRBV4-1 and TRBJ1-2; 8 positions agree with TRBD1. CDR3 size: 15 residues. Looked up from germline, CDR1 is MGHRA and CDR2 is YSYEKL. After removal of 5 bases from V and 4 bases from J, the junction contained 9 bases not matched to a gene. CDR3 region: CASSVRQGMAYGYTF. The CDR3 DNA is TGCGCCAGCAGCGTACGACAGGGGATGGCCTATGGCTACACCTTC.

This clone was picked up a small number of times. In DNA form, the CDR3 reads TGCGCCAGCAGCCCCGATACCGGGGGGAACCACAATGAGCAGTTCTTC. It specifies CASSPDTGGNHNEQFF. V is TRBV5-1 and J is TRBJ2-1; 7 nucleotides match TRBD2. This CDR3 spans 16 amino acids. Losses at the gene ends were 4 bases for V and 5 bases for J; bases not matched to a gene: 12. CDR1 is SGHRS, CDR2 YFSETQ, per germline.

The V call is TRBV19, the J call TRBJ2-1; 9 positions agree with TRBD2. Trimming took 1 base from V and 4 from J; bases not matched to a gene: 2. Per germline, CDR1 LNHDA and CDR2 SQIVND (reference sequence). The CDR3 sequence is 15 residues long. CDR3 protein: CASSIGSGGYNEQFF. The CDR3 DNA reads as TGTGCCAGTAGTATAGGTAGCGGGGGATACAATGAGCAGTTCTTC. The variable domain in full, completed from reference TRBV19 and TRBJ2-1, reads DGGITQSPKYLFRKEGQNVTLSCEQNLNHDAMYWYRQDPGQGLRLIYYSQIVNDFQKGDIAEGYSVSREKKESFPLTVTSAQKNPTAFYLCASSIGSGGYNEQFFGPGTRLTVL.

The chain is built from TRBV6-6 and TRBJ2-5; 10 nucleotides agree with TRBD1. The CDR3 is 13 residues long. Germline CDR1 reads MNHNY; CDR2 reads SVGAGI (reference sequence). The trim removed 11 bases at V and 5 bases at J, leaving 8 bases unmatched. Written as DNA, the CDR3 is TGTGCCGCCAGACAGGGGGCTGGGGAGACCCAGTACTTC. Translation: CAARQGAGETQYF.

V usage is TRBV4-2 and J usage is TRBJ1-2; D gene unclear. CDR3 length: 15 amino acids. Germline CDR1 reads LGHNA; CDR2 reads YNFKEQ. Trimming cost V 0 bases and J 2 bases, with 10 bases left between them. CDR3 DNA sequence: TGTGCCAGCAGCCAAGAAAACACCATAAACTATGGCTACACCTTC. Translation: CASSQENTINYGYTF.

The chain couples TRBV9 to TRBJ2-3; the match to TRBD1 covers 9 bases. J lost 8 bases, V lost 3 bases, and 4 bases had no gene match. Germline V gene data show CDR1 as SGDLS and CDR2 as YYNGEE. The CDR3 is 13 residues long. The CDR3 DNA sequence: TGTGCCAGCAGCGAAGGACAGGGGAGTACGCAGTATTTT. Encoded protein: CASSEGQGSTQYF.

This chain links TRBV5-4 with TRBJ2-6; 8 bases agree with TRBD1. The CDR3 is made up of 17 amino acids. In germline, CDR1 is SGHNT, CDR2 YYREEE (reference sequence). Unmatched junction bases numbered 5, after V lost 3 bases and J lost 0 bases. The CDR3 loop is CASSSDRGVSGANVLTF. CDR3 DNA: TGTGCCAGCAGCTCTGACAGGGGCGTCTCTGGGGCCAACGTCCTGACTTTC.

As for this clone: Other DNA sequences in this specimen translate into the identical CDR3. The V gene is TRBV7-2, the J gene TRBJ2-5; D ambiguous. Trimming left V 6 bases short and J 2 bases short, with 4 bases between. CDR1 and CDR2 (germline): SGHTA, FQGNSA. This CDR3 spans 11 amino acids. CDR3 bases: TGTGCCAGCAGTCAACAAGAGACCCAGTACTTC. Translated: CASSQQETQYF.

The sample holds a few counts of this clone. One junction end disagrees with the germline gene, perhaps due to a read error. This chain joins TRBV18 and TRBJ1-5, with D possibly TRBD1 on 6 matching bases. The CDR3 consists of 13 residues. From germline, CDR1 is KGHSH and CDR2 LQKENI. This CDR3 reads CAGSEGGSQPQNF. CDR3 nucleotide sequence: TGTGCCGGGTCTGAGGGGGGGTCTCAGCCCCAGAATTTT.

The genes are TRBV5-3 and TRBJ1-2; D remains unclear. TRBV5-3 falls under the ORF class, with uncertain function. CDR3 size: 13 residues. The ends were cut back, 3 bases at V and 8 bases at J, with 14 bases in the middle. The CDR3 sequence is CARSYPLVWGYTF. As DNA, the CDR3 is TGTGCCAGAAGCTACCCACTTGTCTGGGGCTACACCTTC.

The chain carries TRBV9 and TRBJ1-1, with unresolved D. CDR3 length: 18 amino acids. Per germline, CDR1 SGDLS and CDR2 YYNGEE. V dropped 3 bases and J dropped 0 bases, with 21 bases sitting between them. CDR3 DNA sequence: TGTGCCAGCAGCGCACGTTTTCACAGCGGGGATTTGAACACTGAAGCTTTCTTT. This gives the protein CASSARFHSGDLNTEAFF. Complete variable domain (other parts from reference TRBV9 and TRBJ1-1): DSGVTQTPKHLITATGQRVTLRCSPRSGDLSVYWYQQSLDQGLQFLIQYYNGEERAKGNILERFSAQQFPDLHSELNLSSLELGDSALYFCASSARFHSGDLNTEAFFGQGTRLTVV.

This chain joins TRBV19 and TRBJ2-3, with D possibly being TRBD2 (5 bases). The CDR3 has 13 residues. Germline assignment: CDR1 LNHDA and CDR2 SQIVND (reference sequence). Trimming took 5 bases from V and 7 from J, leaving 13 bases between them. The CDR3, as DNA: TGTGCCAGTAGTGGACTTAGTACAAATACGCAGTATTTT. Its protein is CASSGLSTNTQYF.

The chain has TRBV11-2 and TRBJ2-5; 7 nucleotides match TRBD2. The V gene end was trimmed by 4 bases and the J gene end by 5 bases; junction bases not matched to a gene: 7. This CDR3 spans 14 amino acids. CDR1 is SGHAT, CDR2 FQNNGV, per germline. CDR3 in amino acids: CASSYGGLQETQYF. CDR3 coding DNA: TGTGCCAGCAGCTACGGGGGGTTACAGGAGACCCAGTACTTC.

This chain uses TRBV5-1 with TRBJ1-1; D possibly corresponds to TRBD1 (6 bases). CDR1 is SGHRS and CDR2 is YFSETQ in the germline V gene. V shed 0 bases and J shed 1 base, with 16 bases lying between them. This CDR3 comprises 17 residues. The CDR3 spells CASSLGGNDRSNTEAFF. DNA for the CDR3: TGCGCCAGCAGCTTGGGGGGAAATGACAGGTCGAACACTGAAGCTTTCTTT. The full variable domain, in which reference TRBV5-1 and TRBJ1-1 provide the parts outside the CDR3, is KAGVTQTPRYLIKTRGQQVTLSCSPISGHRSVSWYQQTPGQGLQFLFEYFSETQRNKGNFPGRFSGRQFSNSRSEMNVSTLELGDSALYLCASSLGGNDRSNTEAFFGQGTRLTVV.

The J gene is TRBJ2-7, the V gene TRBV5-1; 11 bases line up with TRBD2. Looked up from germline, CDR1 is SGHRS and CDR2 is YFSETQ. This CDR3 comprises 15 residues. Trimming removed 2 bases from V and 7 bases from J; junction bases left unmatched: 8. Written as DNA, the CDR3 is TGCGCCAGCAGCTTAGGGACTAGCGGACGGGGAGAGCAGTACTTC. Amino acid sequence: CASSLGTSGRGEQYF.

The V and J genes are TRBV18 and TRBJ1-1; TRBD1 aligns across 7 bases. The V and J ends lost 6 bases and 0 bases, in that order; junction bases with no gene match: 4. Germline V CDR1 and CDR2: KGHSH, LQKENI. CDR3 size: 14 residues. The CDR3 DNA is TGTGCCAGCTCCCAGGGACAGATGAACACTGAAGCTTTCTTT. Amino acids: CASSQGQMNTEAFF.

This chain uses TRBV28 with TRBJ2-5; 8 nucleotides agree with TRBD2. Germline loops: CDR1 MDHEN, CDR2 SYDVKM. The ends lost 4 bases at V and 1 base at J; junction bases unmatched: 11. This CDR3 region has 17 residues. CDR3 DNA: TGTGCCAGCAGTTCCGCGATACGACTAGCGCGCCAAGAGACCCAGTACTTC. This encodes CASSSAIRLARQETQYF.

The chain joins TRBV7-6 to TRBJ2-2; 8 bases map to TRBD1. With 11 bases clipped from V and 5 bases from J, the junction kept 7 bases outside the gene matches. The CDR3 is 13 amino acids. Germline CDR1 is SGHVS and CDR2 is FNYEAQ. CDR3 DNA sequence: TGTGCCGGAAGCGACAGGGGAACCGGGGAGCTGTTTTTT. Amino acid sequence: CAGSDRGTGELFF.

The rearrangement uses TRBV7-2 and TRBJ2-7; D is uncertain. Trimming stripped 0 bases from V and 3 bases from J, with 3 bases between. This CDR3 contains 12 residues. Germline values: CDR1 SGHTA, CDR2 FQGNSA. The CDR3 reads CASSLALYEQYF. CDR3 nucleotides: TGTGCCAGCAGCTTAGCCCTCTACGAGCAGTACTTC.

The rearrangement uses TRBV19 and TRBJ2-4; weak D call: TRBD1 (6 bases). Trimming removed 6 bases at V and 3 bases at J, with 18 bases between. There are 16 residues in the CDR3. Germline assignment: CDR1 LNHDA and CDR2 SQIVND (reference sequence). CDR3 DNA sequence: TGTGCCAGTAGGGATATTTTATCAGGGGTCAAAAACATTCAGTACTTC. Encoded protein: CASRDILSGVKNIQYF.